One and the same sample provided the 26 T cell receptor beta chains below, sequenced in a study of cytomegalovirus exposure and HLA in healthy donors (dated by TCRdb to 2016 to 2017). The library was built by means of the immunoSEQ multiplex PCR assay. For the multiplex PCR, a mixture combining 60 forward primers for TCR Vbeta segments and 13 reverse primers for TCR Jbeta segments was used. TCRdb mirrors the immuneACCESS table, restricted to in-frame sequences. Some clones are absent from its copies; in checked studies, under half trace to an unresolved V gene, and the reason for the others is unknown. This sample lists under 150,000 clones; roughly 70% were detected once. Roughly 3% of the sample rests with the top ten. Sequencing used PBMCs. The receptors shown here come from a man aged 25-45 years in good health and CMV-seronegative.

This chain links TRBV7-2 with TRBJ1-1; D gene uncertain. Trimming shortened V by 1 base and J by 5 bases, and 11 bases separated the two germline ends. The CDR3 sequence is 14 residues long. Per the germline V gene, CDR1 is SGHTA and CDR2 is FQGNSA. The CDR3 protein is CASSLESRRTEAFF. In DNA form, the CDR3 reads TGTGCCAGCAGCTTAGAGAGCCGTCGGACTGAAGCTTTCTTT.

J is TRBJ2-7 and V is TRBV29-1, with a possible D match to TRBD2 (5 bases). Germline CDR1 and CDR2: SQVTM and ANQGSEA. The length of the CDR3 is 12 residues. V was cut by 7 bases and J by 6 bases, with 16 bases left in between. The CDR3 region is CSAPKGRAEQYF. The CDR3 DNA is TGCAGCGCACCCAAAGGGCGGGCCGAGCAGTACTTC.

The chain carries TRBV5-1 and TRBJ1-2; D not resolved. The CDR3 has 15 residues. Germline CDR1 SGHRS, CDR2 YFSETQ. Trimming took 0 bases from V and 4 from J, leaving 13 bases between them. CDR3 DNA: TGCGCCAGCAGCTTGGCGGCGGGCTCCTCCTATGGCTACACCTTC. Translated: CASSLAAGSSYGYTF. Looking up the rest from reference TRBV5-1 and TRBJ1-2 gives the full variable domain: KAGVTQTPRYLIKTRGQQVTLSCSPISGHRSVSWYQQTPGQGLQFLFEYFSETQRNKGNFPGRFSGRQFSNSRSEMNVSTLELGDSALYLCASSLAAGSSYGYTFGSGTRLTVV.

The chain carries TRBV2 and TRBJ2-7; 7 nucleotides line up with TRBD2. The germline CDR1 and CDR2 sequences are SNHLY and FYNNEI. This CDR3 spans 13 amino acids. V was pared by 8 bases and J by 5 bases, with 9 bases of the junction left unmatched. The DNA for the CDR3 is TGTGCCAGCGGGGCTAGCGGTGAGGACGAGCAGTACTTC. As protein: CASGASGEDEQYF.

The chain combines TRBV5-1 with TRBJ2-4; 8 nucleotides match TRBD2. CDR1 and CDR2 from the germline V gene are SGHRS and YFSETQ. V was pared by 4 bases and J by 0 bases, with 3 bases of the junction left unmatched. This CDR3 is 15 amino acids long. The chain's CDR3 is CASSGLAGAKNIQYF. The CDR3 DNA reads as TGCGCCAGCAGCGGTCTAGCGGGAGCCAAAAACATTCAGTACTTC. The complete variable domain, with remaining parts taken from reference TRBV5-1 and TRBJ2-4, reads KAGVTQTPRYLIKTRGQQVTLSCSPISGHRSVSWYQQTPGQGLQFLFEYFSETQRNKGNFPGRFSGRQFSNSRSEMNVSTLELGDSALYLCASSGLAGAKNIQYFGAGTRLSVL.

V usage is TRBV18 and J usage is TRBJ1-6; D is possibly TRBD1 (5 bases). The V gene's germline CDR1 is KGHSH and CDR2 LQKENI. The CDR3 consists of 17 residues. The V end lost 1 base, the J end lost 5 bases, and 15 bases lay between the germline ends. DNA of the CDR3: TGTGCCAGCTCACCACAGAGCGGGGCGAGGGATAATTCACCCCTCCACTTT. Its translation: CASSPQSGARDNSPLHF.

The chain joins TRBV12-5 to TRBJ2-3, with no clear D. Trimming shortened V by 6 bases and J by 2 bases, and 9 bases separated the two germline ends. Germline lookup yields CDR1 LGHNT and CDR2 FRNRAP. The CDR3 loop spans 13 amino acids. Here the CDR3 reads CASGTGDTDTQYF. The CDR3 bases are TGTGCTAGTGGAACCGGTGACACAGATACGCAGTATTTT. The complete variable domain, with remaining parts taken from reference TRBV12-5 and TRBJ2-3, reads DARVTQTPRHKVTEMGQEVTMRCQPILGHNTVFWYRQTMMQGLELLAYFRNRAPLDDSGMPKDRFSAEMPDATLATLKIQPSEPRDSAVYFCASGTGDTDTQYFGPGTRLTVL.

The rearrangement joins TRBV27 to TRBJ2-7; TRBD1 agrees at 9 bases. This CDR3 spans 14 amino acids. The ends lost 9 bases at V and 4 bases at J; junction bases unmatched: 10. Germline V gives CDR1 MNHEY, CDR2 SMNVEV (reference sequence). For the CDR3, the DNA is TGTGCCAGTTCCCCCACAGGGGGCATGTACGAGCAGTACTTC. Encoded protein: CASSPTGGMYEQYF.

This chain joins TRBV11-3 and TRBJ2-7; 8 bases match TRBD1. Trimming cost V 4 bases and J 2 bases; bases outside gene matches: 4. The CDR3 is 14 residues long. In germline, CDR1 is SGHNT, CDR2 YENEEA. The CDR3 loop is CASSYRGAPYEQYF. CDR3 nucleotides: TGTGCCAGCAGCTACAGGGGGGCCCCCTACGAGCAGTACTTC.

This chain connects TRBV5-1 to TRBJ2-5, with 13 bases lining up with TRBD2. The CDR3 is made up of 18 amino acids. Germline CDR1 reads SGHRS; CDR2 reads YFSETQ. The V gene end was trimmed by 4 bases and the J gene end by 5 bases; junction bases not matched to a gene: 14. CDR3 region: CASSKGLAGPGRGETQYF. The CDR3 nucleotides read TGCGCCAGCAGCAAGGGACTAGCGGGGCCCGGACGGGGGGAGACCCAGTACTTC.

The chain couples TRBV29-1 to TRBJ2-5, with D possibly matching TRBD2 (6 bases). The CDR3 covers 13 residues. Deletions cut 3 bases from V and 6 bases from J, with 14 bases between. CDR1 SQVTM and CDR2 ANQGSEA come from the germline V gene. Written as DNA, the CDR3 is TGCAGCGTTGATGAGGGAGGTGGGAAGACCCAGTACTTC. Protein: CSVDEGGGKTQYF.

This chain joins TRBV4-2 and TRBJ1-1; D perhaps matches TRBD1 (6 bases). The V end lost 0 bases, the J end lost 3 bases, and 14 bases lay between the germline ends. The CDR3 loop spans 16 amino acids. Germline V gives CDR1 LGHNA, CDR2 YNFKEQ. CDR3 DNA: TGTGCCAGCAGCCAAGATTTTTCCAGGGGCGACACTGAAGCTTTCTTT. It codes for CASSQDFSRGDTEAFF.

This chain links TRBV7-2 with TRBJ2-7, with a tentative D call TRBD1 (6 bases). With 5 bases removed from V and 7 bases from J, the gap between germline ends came to 12 bases. The length of the CDR3 is 12 residues. Germline loops: CDR1 SGHTA, CDR2 FQGNSA. CDR3 bases: TGTGCCAGCAGCATGCTAGGGGGTGAGCAGTACTTC. Amino acid sequence: CASSMLGGEQYF.

This clone was recorded once. This chain links TRBV25-1 with TRBJ1-1, with a weak D call TRBD1 (6 bases). CDR1 is MGHDK and CDR2 is SYGVNS in the germline V gene. V was clipped by 2 bases and J by 3 bases, with 7 bases between them. This CDR3 has 13 amino acids. CDR3 region: CASSETGYTEAFF. In nucleotides, the CDR3 is TGTGCCAGCAGTGAAACAGGGTACACTGAAGCTTTCTTT.

The chain employs TRBV28 and TRBJ1-4, with 9 bases matching TRBD1. The length of the CDR3 is 17 residues. The J segment lost 8 bases and the V segment lost 2 bases, leaving 12 bases of the junction unmatched. Germline CDR1 is MDHEN and CDR2 is SYDVKM. CDR3 sequence: CASSLSGTGNSFEKLFF. DNA for the CDR3: TGTGCCAGCAGTTTAAGTGGGACAGGGAATAGTTTCGAAAAACTGTTTTTT. The whole variable domain, remainder taken from reference TRBV28 and TRBJ1-4, is DVKVTQSSRYLVKRTGEKVFLECVQDMDHENMFWYRQDPGLGLRLIYFSYDVKMKEKGDIPEGYSVSREKKERFSLILESASTNQTSMYLCASSLSGTGNSFEKLFFGSGTQLSVL.

The V call is TRBV21-1, the J call TRBJ2-7; TRBD1, the D gene given by the table, was not confirmed from the DNA. TRBV21-1 is a pseudogene segment. The length of the CDR3 is 13 residues. The CDR3 is CASSHRGRNEQYF. The CDR3 DNA follows: TGTGCCAGCAGCCACAGGGGTAGGAACGAGCAGTACTTC.

The CDR3 sequence: CASTLGTLAGALKTQYF. The CDR3 DNA sequence: TGCGCCAGCACTTTAGGGACTCTTGCGGGGGCTTTAAAGACCCAGTACTTC. V and J are TRBV5-1 and TRBJ2-5; D perhaps matches TRBD2 (7 bases). V gave up 6 bases and J gave up 6 bases, with 27 bases separating them. The germline gives CDR1 SGHRS, CDR2 YFSETQ. The CDR3 spans 17 residues.

This clone was seen a handful of times. The V and J genes are TRBV7-9 and TRBJ2-3; tentative D call: TRBD1 (5 bases). Per germline, CDR1 SEHNR and CDR2 FQNEAQ (reference sequence). Trimming took off 3 bases at V and 8 bases at J, with 9 bases between the two ends. CDR3 length: 12 amino acids. In DNA form, the CDR3 reads TGTGCCAGCAGCTTTGATCAGGGTACGCAGTATTTT. Its translation: CASSFDQGTQYF.

The rearrangement uses TRBV9 and TRBJ2-7, with 8 positions matching TRBD1. The junction had 8 bases not matched to a gene; V was cut back by 4 bases and J by 2 bases. Germline V gene data show CDR1 as SGDLS and CDR2 as YYNGEE. The CDR3 totals 15 residues. The CDR3: CASSPGQANTYEQYF. CDR3 in DNA: TGTGCCAGCAGCCCGGGACAGGCCAATACCTACGAGCAGTACTTC.

The chain combines TRBV4-3 with TRBJ2-6, with no clear D. V was trimmed by 4 bases and J by 7 bases, leaving 11 bases between them. This CDR3 contains 14 residues. Germline lookup yields CDR1 LGHNA and CDR2 YSLEER. The CDR3 loop is CASSPGGNANVLTF. The CDR3 DNA is TGCGCCAGCAGCCCGGGTGGTAACGCCAACGTCCTGACTTTC.

The chain employs TRBV11-2 and TRBJ1-2; TRBD1 aligns across 8 bases. V shed 5 bases and J 3 bases; nucleotides not matched to a gene: 8. Germline V gene lookup returns CDR1 SGHAT and CDR2 FQNNGV. The CDR3 spans 15 residues. Here the CDR3 DNA reads TGTGCCAGCAGCCCGACAGGGGCGAAACACTATGGCTACACCTTC. It translates to CASSPTGAKHYGYTF.

CDR3 sequence reads: CASSFGGSRDLLAFF. In nucleotides, the CDR3 is TGTGCCAGCAGCTTTGGCGGGAGTCGGGACCTTTTAGCTTTCTTT. The chain combines TRBV7-9 with TRBJ1-1; possible D gene TRBD1, 5 bases. The CDR3 sequence is 15 residues long. Trimming removed 3 bases from V and 10 bases from J, with 21 bases in between. Looked up from germline, CDR1 is SEHNR and CDR2 is FQNEAQ (reference sequence).

This clone showed up just a few times. This chain connects TRBV27 to TRBJ1-1; D is undetermined. The V gene's germline CDR1 is MNHEY and CDR2 SMNVEV (reference sequence). This CDR3 is 13 amino acids long. The germline V and J ends were trimmed by 4 bases and 8 bases, with 14 bases remaining between them. The CDR3 protein is CASSWKDSLEAFF. CDR3 DNA sequence: TGTGCCAGCAGTTGGAAGGACTCCCTCGAAGCTTTCTTT.

This clone has a single count. The chain recombines TRBV7-2 with TRBJ2-2; D perhaps matches TRBD1 (5 bases). Germline lookup yields CDR1 SGHTA and CDR2 FQGNSA. The CDR3 contains 15 residues. V was trimmed by 2 bases and J by 1 base, leaving 8 bases between them. This chain's CDR3 is CASSLQGQNTGELFF. CDR3 nucleotide sequence: TGTGCCAGCAGCTTACAGGGCCAGAACACCGGGGAGCTGTTTTTT.

The chain links TRBV7-2 to TRBJ1-1, with 7 bases identical to TRBD1. Germline CDR1 and CDR2: SGHTA and FQGNSA. The CDR3 runs to 14 residues. The ends lost 2 bases at V and 4 bases at J; junction bases unmatched: 4. DNA for the CDR3: TGTGCCAGCAGCTTAAAAGGGGGCGTCACTGAAGCTTTCTTT. Its protein is CASSLKGGVTEAFF.

This sequence joins TRBV19 and TRBJ1-5, with D maybe TRBD1 (5 bases). The CDR3 is 13 residues long. V lost 3 bases and J lost 5, with 8 bases in between. The germline V gene encodes CDR1 LNHDA and CDR2 SQIVND (reference sequence). The CDR3 sequence is CASSMGGDQPQHF. The CDR3 coding sequence is TGTGCCAGTAGTATGGGGGGGGATCAGCCCCAGCATTTT.